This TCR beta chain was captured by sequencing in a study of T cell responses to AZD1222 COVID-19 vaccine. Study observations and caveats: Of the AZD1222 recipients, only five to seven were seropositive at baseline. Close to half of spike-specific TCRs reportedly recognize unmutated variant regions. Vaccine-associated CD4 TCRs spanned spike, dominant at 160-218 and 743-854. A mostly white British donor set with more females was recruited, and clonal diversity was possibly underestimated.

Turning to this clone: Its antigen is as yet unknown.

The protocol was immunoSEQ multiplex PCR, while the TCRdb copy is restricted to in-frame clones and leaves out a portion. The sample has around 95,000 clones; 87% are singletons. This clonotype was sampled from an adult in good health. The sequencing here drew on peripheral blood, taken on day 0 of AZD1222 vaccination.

The CDR3: CASSLLGGETEAFF. CDR3 DNA sequence: TGTGCCAGCAGCTTACTAGGGGGCGAAACTGAAGCTTTCTTT. This sequence joins TRBV11-2 and TRBJ1-1; 7 nucleotides agree with TRBD1. The CDR3 runs 14 residues. The germline gives CDR1 SGHAT, CDR2 FQNNGV. J lost 5 bases, V lost 2 bases, and 5 bases had no gene match.